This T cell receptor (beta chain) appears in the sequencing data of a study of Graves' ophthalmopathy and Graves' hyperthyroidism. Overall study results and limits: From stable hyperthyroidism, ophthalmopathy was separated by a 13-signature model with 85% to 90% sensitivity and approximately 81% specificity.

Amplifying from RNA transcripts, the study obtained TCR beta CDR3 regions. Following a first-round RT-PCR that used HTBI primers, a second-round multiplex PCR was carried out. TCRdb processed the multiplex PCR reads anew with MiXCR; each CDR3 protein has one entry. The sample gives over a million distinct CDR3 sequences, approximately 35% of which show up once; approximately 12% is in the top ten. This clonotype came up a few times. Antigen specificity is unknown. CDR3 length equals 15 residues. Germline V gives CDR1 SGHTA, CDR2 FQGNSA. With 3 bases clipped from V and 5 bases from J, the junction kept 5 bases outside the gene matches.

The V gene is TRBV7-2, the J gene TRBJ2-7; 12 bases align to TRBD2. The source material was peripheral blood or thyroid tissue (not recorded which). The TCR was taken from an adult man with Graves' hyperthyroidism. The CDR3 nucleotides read TGTGCCAGCAGCTTGACTAGCGGGAGAAACGACGAGCAGTACTTC. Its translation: CASSLTSGRNDEQYF.